This TCR beta chain came from a study of neurological immune-mediated disorders (dated by TCRdb to the late 2010s). About the study as a whole: Peripheral blood TCR-beta repertoires from HTLV-I-associated myelopathy (HAM/TSP) patients, multiple sclerosis patients and healthy controls were compared by UMI-based sequencing. The cohort comprised roughly 69 subjects: roughly 15 HAM/TSP patients, around 35 multiple sclerosis patients and 20 healthy controls. Longitudinal HAM/TSP and healthy donors were sampled at 3 time-points each (about 3-45 month intervals). Longitudinal samples, technical triplicates and paired sorted CD4+ and CD8+ T-cell subsets, alongside PBMC samples, were included among the roughly 98 TCR-beta libraries.

The time point tag for this specimen amounts to: longitudinal time-point 1 (baseline). For the unsorted PBMC libraries, 2 million PBMCs were stored in RNAlater at -80 degrees C until RNA extraction and were used to generate the libraries. Peripheral blood was subjected to Ficoll-Hypaque density gradient centrifugation to isolate PBMCs, which were then cryopreserved in liquid nitrogen. General findings and caveats noted by the study authors: The highest TCR clonal expansion was observed in HAM/TSP patients, whereas the lowest was observed in MS patients, even when compared with healthy controls. No identical CDR3 amino acid sequences were found to be shared among expanded clones across subjects, suggesting that TCR-beta repertoires were private in all groups.

cDNA synthesis used template-switch 5'RACE with a primer carrying a 10-nucleotide random unique molecular identifier tagging each TCR transcript. Over 160 million TCR-beta sequences, covering 15-18 subjects, were produced in each sequencing run. The RNeasy kit was used for extraction of total RNA. The KAPA Real-time Library Amplification kit was used to amplify TCR-beta VDJ regions with primers for the TCR constant region and the 5'RACE anchor. A first PCR added sample indexes and Illumina adaptors, after which a second PCR increased the library yield. After Ampure bead purification, the TCR product of roughly 650 bp was size-selected on a 2% E-gel SizeSelection system. Before pooling, libraries had their quality checked on a Bioanalyzer, their concentration measured with Qubit, and their quantity determined with the Kapa Library Quantification kit. Paired-end 2 x 150 bp sequencing of the libraries was performed on an Illumina HiSeq 2500. To increase sequence diversity, roughly 24-32% phiX was spiked into each library pool. As for the original processing: The UMI-based MiGEC pipeline processed quality-filtered reads and removed over 85% of raw TCR sequences during error correction. IMGT germline references were used for aligning VDJ genes, and each clonotype was defined as a unique CDR3 amino acid sequence together with its V-J genes. Clonal expansion, Shannon diversity, and CDR3 relatedness (CalcPairwiseDistances, ClusterSamples) were evaluated with VDJtools, and phylogenetic trees were built with CLCbio workbench. Expanded clones were defined as having at least 8 unique UMIs, based on coefficient-of-variation modelling across technical triplicates. The public reads were reanalyzed by TCRdb: fastp trimming at Q25, MiXCR alignment, in-frame beta chains only. Every distinct CDR3 protein forms one entry, paired with its most common genes and DNA. These V and J calls derive from TCRdb rather than the authors' analysis. This sample gives some 77,000 distinct CDR3 sequences in total; around 13% of them show up just once. The top ten hold under 5.5% of the sample.

This clonotype came up a few times. The antigen it recognizes is unknown. Compared with germline, one end of the junction differs, possibly owing to a read error. Sequencing input: PBMCs. The TCR sequence derives from a female donor with HTLV-1-associated myelopathy (HAM/TSP).

CDR3 protein: CVTSRGPPGPYNEQFF. Here is the DNA: TGTGTCACCAGCAGAGGACCGCCAGGTCCATACAATGAGCAGTTCTTC. The chain links TRBV15 with TRBJ2-1; a confident D gene designation cannot be given. CDR1 LNHNV and CDR2 YYDKDF were looked up in the germline V gene (reference sequence). There are 16 amino acids in the CDR3, from cysteine to phenylalanine inclusive. Only the CDR3 DNA stays, 48 bases, in frame from base 1.